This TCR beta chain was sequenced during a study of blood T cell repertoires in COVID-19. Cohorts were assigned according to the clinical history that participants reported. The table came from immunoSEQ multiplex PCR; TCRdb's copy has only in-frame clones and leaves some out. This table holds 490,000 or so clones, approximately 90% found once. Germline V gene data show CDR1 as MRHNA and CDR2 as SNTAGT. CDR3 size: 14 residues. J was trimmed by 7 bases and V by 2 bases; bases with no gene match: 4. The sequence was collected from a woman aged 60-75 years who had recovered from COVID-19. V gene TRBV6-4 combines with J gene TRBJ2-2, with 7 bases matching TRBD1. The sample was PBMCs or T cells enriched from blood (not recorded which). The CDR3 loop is CASSDRTGRGELFF. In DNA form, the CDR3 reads TGTGCCAGCAGTGACCGGACAGGTCGCGGGGAGCTGTTTTTT.